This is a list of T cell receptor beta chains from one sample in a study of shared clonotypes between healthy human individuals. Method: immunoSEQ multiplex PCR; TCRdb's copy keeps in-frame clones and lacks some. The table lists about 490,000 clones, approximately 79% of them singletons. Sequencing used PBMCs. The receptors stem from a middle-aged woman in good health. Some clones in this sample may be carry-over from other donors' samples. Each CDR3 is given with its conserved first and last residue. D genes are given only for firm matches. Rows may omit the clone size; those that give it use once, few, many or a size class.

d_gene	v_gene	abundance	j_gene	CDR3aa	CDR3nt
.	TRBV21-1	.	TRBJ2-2	CASKQGPGELFF	TGTGCCAGCAAACAGGGACCCGGGGAGCTGTTTTTT
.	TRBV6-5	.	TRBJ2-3	CASSYRGLASTDTQYF	TGTGCCAGCAGTTACCGGGGCCTAGCAAGCACAGATACGCAGTATTTT
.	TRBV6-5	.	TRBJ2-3	CASIGGTDTQYF	TGTGCCAGCATAGGGGGCACAGATACGCAGTATTTT
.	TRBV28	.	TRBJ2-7	CASSLPVQGRHEQYF	TGTGCCAGCAGTCTACCTGTGCAGGGAAGGCACGAGCAGTACTTC
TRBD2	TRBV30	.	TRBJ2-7	CACNGRGSAYEQYF	TGTGCCTGTAACGGGAGGGGGAGTGCCTACGAGCAGTACTTC
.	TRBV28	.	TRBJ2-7	CASSLFPGYEQYF	TGTGCCAGCAGTTTATTCCCAGGCTACGAGCAGTACTTC
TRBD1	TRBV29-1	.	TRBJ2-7	CSVKDWDRGLDEQYF	TGCAGCGTTAAAGATTGGGACAGGGGGCTGGATGAGCAGTACTTC
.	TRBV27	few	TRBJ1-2	CASSIIGGSHGYTF	TGTGCCAGCAGTATCATTGGGGGTAGCCATGGCTACACCTTC
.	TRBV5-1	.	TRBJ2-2	CASSWGTSEAGELFF	TGCGCCAGCAGCTGGGGGACCAGCGAGGCCGGGGAGCTGTTTTTT
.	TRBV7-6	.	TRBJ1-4	CASSSRASKPTNEKLFF	TGTGCCAGCAGCTCCAGGGCTTCTAAACCAACTAATGAAAAACTGTTTTTT
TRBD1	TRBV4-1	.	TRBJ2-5	CASSLTGTVGETQYF	TGCGCCAGCAGCCTAACAGGGACAGTTGGGGAGACCCAGTACTTC
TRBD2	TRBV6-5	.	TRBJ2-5	CASTVTSGSRETQYF	TGTGCCAGCACGGTGACTAGCGGGAGTCGAGAGACACAGTACTTC
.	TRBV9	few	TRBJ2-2	CASTPRIETGELFF	TGTGCCAGCACCCCCCGGATCGAAACCGGGGAGCTGTTTTTT
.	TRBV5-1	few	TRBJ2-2	CASSFPGAGELFF	TGCGCCAGCAGCTTCCCCGGGGCCGGGGAGCTGTTTTTT
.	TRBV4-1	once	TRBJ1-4	CASSQDISLTLFF	TGCGCCAGCAGCCAAGATATCTCGTTGACACTGTTTTTT
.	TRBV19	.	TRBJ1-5	CASSIGAGSNQPQHF	TGTGCCAGTAGTATAGGGGCAGGGTCCAATCAGCCCCAGCATTTT
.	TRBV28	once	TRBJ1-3	CASSENSGNTIYF	TGTGCCAGCAGCGAGAATTCTGGAAACACCATATATTTT
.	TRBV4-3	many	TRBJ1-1	CASSQDHGRMEAFF	TGCGCCAGCAGCCAAGATCACGGGCGGATGGAAGCTTTCTTT
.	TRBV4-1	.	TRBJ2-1	CASSQANEQFF	TGCGCCAGCAGCCAAGCAAATGAGCAGTTCTTC
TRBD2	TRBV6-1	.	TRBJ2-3	CASSDPSAGGPTQYF	TGTGCCAGCAGTGACCCGTCGGCGGGAGGGCCTACGCAGTATTTT
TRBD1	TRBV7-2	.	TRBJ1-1	CASSLLGQGYTEAFF	TGTGCCAGCAGCTTACTCGGACAGGGTTACACTGAAGCTTTCTTT
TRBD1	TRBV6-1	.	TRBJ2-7	CASSEALNSKTGETYEQYF	TGTGCCAGCAGTGAAGCGCTCAACTCTAAAACAGGGGAAACCTACGAGCAGTACTTC
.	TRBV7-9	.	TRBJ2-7	CASSLGGVSYEQYF	TGTGCCAGCAGCTTAGGTGGCGTCAGCTACGAGCAGTACTTC
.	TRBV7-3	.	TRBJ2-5	CASSRGLQETQYF	TGTGCCAGCAGCCGTGGACTTCAAGAGACCCAGTACTTC
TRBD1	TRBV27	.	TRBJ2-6	CASSPRTGTRGANVLTF	TGTGCCAGCAGTCCCCGGACAGGTACTAGGGGGGCCAACGTCCTGACTTTC
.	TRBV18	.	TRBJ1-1	CASSTGTRGTEAFF	TGTGCCAGCTCAACCGGGACCAGGGGCACTGAAGCTTTCTTT
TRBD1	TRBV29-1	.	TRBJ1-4	CSVARGGEKLFF	TGCAGCGTTGCCAGGGGGGGGGAAAAACTGTTTTTT
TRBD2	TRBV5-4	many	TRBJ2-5	CASSLVASGGQETQYF	TGTGCCAGCAGCTTGGTGGCTAGCGGGGGGCAAGAGACCCAGTACTTC
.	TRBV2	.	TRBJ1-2	CASSELGAAGYTF	TGTGCCAGCAGTGAATTAGGGGCTGCGGGCTACACCTTC
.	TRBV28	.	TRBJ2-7	CASSLPLWGIEYEQYF	TGTGCCAGCAGTTTACCCCTTTGGGGGATAGAGTACGAGCAGTACTTC
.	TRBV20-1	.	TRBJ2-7	CSARVIDEQYF	TGCAGTGCTAGAGTAATCGACGAGCAGTACTTC
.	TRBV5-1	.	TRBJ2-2	CASSLGGSGELFF	TGCGCCAGCAGCTTGGGAGGATCCGGGGAGCTGTTTTTT
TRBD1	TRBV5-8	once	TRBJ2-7	CASSQGAGYYEQYF	TGTGCCAGCAGCCAGGGGGCAGGGTACTACGAGCAGTACTTC